These 28 T cell receptor beta chains share one sample of origin, sequenced in a study of cytomegalovirus exposure and HLA in healthy donors. 13 Jbeta primers and 60 Vbeta primers were used for the PCR. The protocol was immunoSEQ multiplex PCR, while the TCRdb copy is restricted to in-frame clones and leaves out a portion. This table has more than 95,000 clones, 81% appearing once. The sequenced sample was PBMCs. Receptors were obtained from a woman aged 25 to 39 in good health and CMV-seronegative.

The rearrangement links TRBV18 to TRBJ2-3, with 12 bases aligning to TRBD2. Trimming removed 1 base from V and 3 bases from J; junction bases left unmatched: 2. The CDR3 runs to 16 residues. Germline V CDR1 and CDR2: KGHSH, LQKENI. CDR3 in DNA: TGTGCCAGCTCACCACTTGGACTAGCGGGGACAGATACGCAGTATTTT. Translated, it gives CASSPLGLAGTDTQYF.

This chain joins TRBV28 and TRBJ2-7, with D perhaps TRBD2 (7 bases). Germline values: CDR1 MDHEN, CDR2 SYDVKM. The CDR3 extends over 14 amino acids. Between the trimmed V and J ends, which lost 3 bases and 4 bases, there was a span of 13 bases. CDR3 nucleotide sequence: TGTGCCAGCAGTTTGGGAGGGGGACATTACGAGCAGTACTTC. Amino acids: CASSLGGGHYEQYF.

The V gene is TRBV27, the J gene TRBJ2-1; 9 bases are a match to TRBD1. The CDR3 is 14 residues long. Trimming cost V 5 bases and J 7 bases; bases outside gene matches: 6. Germline CDR1 reads MNHEY; CDR2 reads SMNVEV (reference sequence). Here the CDR3 reads CASSGWTGENEQFF. The CDR3 DNA reads as TGTGCCAGCAGTGGATGGACAGGGGAAAATGAGCAGTTCTTC.

The chain has TRBV7-6 and TRBJ1-6; TRBD1 might be the D (5 bases). Trimming took 6 bases from V and 6 from J, leaving 18 bases between them. The CDR3 runs to 16 residues. Germline values: CDR1 SGHVS, CDR2 FNYEAQ. The CDR3, as DNA: TGTGCCAGCAGTGAAAAAGGGACGGGAGCTAATTCACCCCTCCACTTT. Its protein is CASSEKGTGANSPLHF. Supplemented by reference TRBV7-6 and TRBJ1-6, the full variable domain reads GAGVSQSPRYKVTKRGQDVALRCDPISGHVSLYWYRQALGQGPEFLTYFNYEAQQDKSGLPNDRFSAERPEGSISTLTIQRTEQRDSAMYRCASSEKGTGANSPLHFGNGTRLTVT.

This clone was detected only a few times. This CDR3 is CASRGDRAAGAKNIQYF. Written as DNA, the CDR3 is TGTGCCAGCAGAGGGGACAGGGCGGCCGGGGCCAAAAACATTCAGTACTTC. The V call is TRBV27, the J call TRBJ2-4; TRBD1 matches 9 bases. Per the germline V gene, CDR1 is MNHEY and CDR2 is SMNVEV (reference sequence). This CDR3 spans 17 amino acids. Losses at the gene ends were 6 bases for V and 1 base for J; bases not matched to a gene: 10.

This clone came up a few times. Other DNA sequences in this sample translate to the same CDR3. This chain links TRBV6-5 with TRBJ1-2; D is uncertain. V was trimmed by 5 bases and J by 4 bases, leaving 14 bases between them. From germline, CDR1 is MNHEY and CDR2 SVGAGI. The CDR3 totals 14 residues. The CDR3 here is CASSTSGGGYGYTF. The CDR3 coding sequence is TGTGCCAGCAGTACCTCGGGCGGAGGCTATGGCTACACCTTC.

This clone was found a few times. The chain is built from TRBV7-2 and TRBJ2-7; D is possibly TRBD2 (6 bases). V was clipped by 5 bases and J by 6 bases, with 17 bases between them. The CDR3 length is 14 residues. Germline lookup yields CDR1 SGHTA and CDR2 FQGNSA. CDR3 sequence: CASSPRRGLSEQYF. DNA of the CDR3: TGTGCCAGCAGCCCGAGGAGGGGATTAAGCGAGCAGTACTTC.

The chain couples TRBV10-1 to TRBJ2-4, with TRBD1 matching 7 bases. Germline V gene data show CDR1 as WNHNN and CDR2 as SYGVQD (reference sequence). CDR3 length: 17 amino acids. With V trimmed by 5 bases and J by 2 bases, 12 bases remained unmatched. CDR3 loop: CASSPTGQARTKNIQYF. The CDR3 DNA sequence: TGCGCCAGCAGTCCGACTGGACAGGCACGGACCAAAAACATTCAGTACTTC.

This chain joins TRBV18 and TRBJ1-2, with unresolved D. The V and J ends lost 3 bases and 3 bases respectively, with 14 bases between them. The germline gives CDR1 KGHSH, CDR2 LQKENI. CDR3 length: 15 residues. The CDR3 DNA reads TGTGCCAGCTCACCTTCAGGCCAGAGGGACTATGGCTACACCTTC. Amino acid sequence: CASSPSGQRDYGYTF.

This rearrangement joins TRBV9 to TRBJ2-7; D gene ambiguous. The CDR3 length is 13 residues. The V and J ends lost 0 bases and 1 base respectively, with 5 bases between them. Germline V gene sequence: CDR1 SGDLS, CDR2 YYNGEE. CDR3 DNA sequence: TGTGCCAGCAGCGTAGGAGAATCCTACGAGCAGTACTTC. Encoded protein: CASSVGESYEQYF.

The J gene is TRBJ2-7, the V gene TRBV5-1, with 8 positions matching TRBD2. V was pared by 1 base and J by 0 bases, with 3 bases of the junction left unmatched. CDR1 SGHRS and CDR2 YFSETQ come from the germline V gene. The CDR3 contains 15 residues. Here the CDR3 DNA reads TGCGCCAGCAGCTTGAGCGGGGGTAGCTCCTACGAGCAGTACTTC. It translates to CASSLSGGSSYEQYF.

V usage is TRBV6-6 and J usage is TRBJ1-1, with 8 bases matching TRBD1. This CDR3 is 16 amino acids long. The trim removed 3 bases at V and 3 bases at J, leaving 9 bases unmatched. Germline CDR1 reads MNHNY; CDR2 reads SVGAGI (reference sequence). CDR3 sequence: CASSYPVGGQDTEAFF. CDR3 in DNA: TGTGCCAGCAGTTATCCGGTCGGGGGACAGGACACTGAAGCTTTCTTT.

The chain employs TRBV5-1 and TRBJ2-5; the match to TRBD2 covers 14 bases. The J call may not be correct, given that the DNA end is closer to TRBJ2-7. The CDR3 is 18 residues long. From germline, CDR1 is SGHRS and CDR2 YFSETQ. CDR3 sequence (DNA): TGCGCCAGCAGCCCGACTCCGGGACTAGCGGGAGCTGGGTACGAGCAGTACTTC. Translated, it gives CASSPTPGLAGAGYEQYF.

This chain connects TRBV29-1 to TRBJ2-2, with 10 bases that match TRBD2. Trimming removed 6 bases from V and 4 bases from J; junction bases left unmatched: 8. The CDR3 is 15 amino acids. Per germline, CDR1 SQVTM and CDR2 ANQGSEA. CDR3: CSVKPGLASTGELFF. The DNA of the CDR3 is TGCAGCGTCAAACCGGGACTAGCGAGCACCGGGGAGCTGTTTTTT.

The V gene is TRBV19, the J gene TRBJ1-1, with a tentative D call TRBD1 (5 bases). The length of the CDR3 is 13 residues. Germline CDR1 reads LNHDA; CDR2 reads SQIVND (reference sequence). Deletions cut 4 bases from V and 3 bases from J, with 9 bases between. CDR3 DNA sequence: TGTGCCAGTAGTAATCTAGGGGACACTGAAGCTTTCTTT. Amino acids: CASSNLGDTEAFF.

This chain links TRBV11-1 with TRBJ2-7, with 9 bases aligning to TRBD2. This CDR3 spans 15 amino acids. V gave up 3 bases and J gave up 3 bases; unmatched junction bases: 6. Germline-derived CDR1 and CDR2 are SGHAT and FQDESV (reference sequence). CDR3 sequence: CASSLSDSGSYEQYF. The CDR3 region has the DNA TGTGCCAGCAGCTTGAGTGATAGCGGGAGCTACGAGCAGTACTTC.

V gene TRBV11-2 combines with J gene TRBJ2-1, with 7 bases identical to TRBD1. The CDR3 is made up of 13 amino acids. Germline V CDR1 and CDR2: SGHAT, FQNNGV. V gave up 7 bases and J gave up 7 bases; unmatched junction bases: 7. CDR3 sequence reads: CASNPTGVNEQFF. CDR3 DNA: TGTGCCAGCAACCCAACAGGGGTTAATGAGCAGTTCTTC.

This rearrangement joins TRBV4-1 to TRBJ1-1, with no clear D. Germline values: CDR1 MGHRA, CDR2 YSYEKL. The CDR3 consists of 15 residues. V gave up 0 bases and J gave up 4 bases, with 12 bases separating them. CDR3 region: CASSQEEGVITEAFF. The CDR3 bases are TGCGCCAGCAGCCAAGAGGAGGGAGTAATCACTGAAGCTTTCTTT.

This clone occurred once. The chain uses TRBV7-3 and TRBJ2-1; 14 bases line up with TRBD2. The CDR3 consists of 17 residues. V was pared by 1 base and J by 7 bases, with 6 bases of the junction left unmatched. Per germline, CDR1 SGHTA and CDR2 FQGTGA. Here the CDR3 DNA reads TGTGCCAGCAGCTTAATAGGGGGACTAGCGGGAGTAAATGAGCAGTTCTTC. This codes for CASSLIGGLAGVNEQFF.

This clone was recorded only once. The rearrangement joins TRBV5-1 to TRBJ1-2; 11 bases align to TRBD1. J gave up 2 bases and V 4 bases, and 4 bases lay outside the gene matches. This CDR3 has 15 residues. The germline CDR1 and CDR2 sequences are SGHRS and YFSETQ. DNA of the CDR3: TGCGCCAGCAGCGGACGGGACAGGGGGAACTATGGCTACACCTTC. It is translated as CASSGRDRGNYGYTF.

This chain connects TRBV27 to TRBJ2-7, with a possible D match to TRBD2 (6 bases). The germline V gene has CDR1 MNHEY and CDR2 SMNVEV (reference sequence). The V gene lost 3 bases and the J gene lost 0 bases, with 15 bases spanning the gap. The CDR3 spans 16 residues. The DNA of the CDR3 is TGTGCCAGCAGTTTGGTAAGGGGAGGTGGCTCCTACGAGCAGTACTTC. Its translation is CASSLVRGGGSYEQYF.

V usage is TRBV7-2 and J usage is TRBJ1-2, with 8 bases matching TRBD1. Per germline, CDR1 SGHTA and CDR2 FQGNSA. The CDR3 has 14 amino acids. The J segment lost 8 bases and the V segment lost 4 bases, leaving 9 bases of the junction unmatched. The CDR3 sequence: CASSSIGQGQGYTF. The CDR3 nucleotides read TGTGCCAGCAGCTCAATTGGACAGGGACAGGGCTACACCTTC. The full variable domain, rest sourced from reference TRBV7-2 and TRBJ1-2, is GAGVSQSPSNKVTEKGKDVELRCDPISGHTALYWYRQSLGQGLEFLIYFQGNSAPDKSGLPSDRFSAERTGGSVSTLTIQRTQQEDSAVYLCASSSIGQGQGYTFGSGTRLTVV.

The V call is TRBV11-2, the J call TRBJ2-1; no firm D call. The CDR3 runs 13 residues. CDR1 is SGHAT, CDR2 FQNNGV, per germline. V lost 0 bases to trimming and J lost 7 bases, with 7 bases between them. This CDR3 is CASSLDLVNEQFF. The CDR3 DNA follows: TGTGCCAGCAGCTTAGATCTTGTGAATGAGCAGTTCTTC.

The chain carries TRBV9 and TRBJ2-7; 7 positions agree with TRBD2. V trimming: 5 bases; J trimming: 4 bases; junction bases outside the gene matches: 12. Germline CDR1 reads SGDLS; CDR2 reads YYNGEE. The CDR3 is 15 residues long. The CDR3 DNA reads TGTGCCAGCAGTGCCGCCGGGACTATCGATTACGAGCAGTACTTC. Residues: CASSAAGTIDYEQYF.

The chain has TRBV6-1 and TRBJ2-6, with D uncertain. CDR1 and CDR2 (germline): MNHNS, SASEGT. V was cut by 2 bases and J by 0 bases, with 8 bases left in between. The CDR3 sequence is 16 residues long. The DNA for the CDR3 is TGTGCCAGCAGTGAATTCGTTTTCTCTGGGGCCAACGTCCTGACTTTC. Its protein product is CASSEFVFSGANVLTF.

The V call is TRBV7-3, the J call TRBJ2-1; no reliable D call. This CDR3 region has 12 residues. Per the germline V gene, CDR1 is SGHTA and CDR2 is FQGTGA. The V end was cut by 5 bases, the J end by 6 bases, with 8 bases between. The CDR3 DNA sequence: TGTGCCAGCAGCCACGGTGGCAATGAGCAGTTCTTC. It translates to CASSHGGNEQFF.

V gene TRBV30 combines with J gene TRBJ2-2; no definite D call. The CDR3 totals 13 residues. Per germline, CDR1 GTSNPN and CDR2 SVGIG (reference sequence). V lost 8 bases to trimming and J lost 10 bases, with 20 bases between them. The CDR3 DNA reads TGTGCCGGAACTAAAAAATCTTTCGTGGAGCTGTTTTTT. This codes for CAGTKKSFVELFF.

This clone was observed a handful of times. The J gene is TRBJ2-7, the V gene TRBV28; D is possibly TRBD2 (6 bases). CDR1 is MDHEN, CDR2 SYDVKM, per germline. Trimming left V 7 bases short and J 3 bases short, with 16 bases between. The CDR3 consists of 14 residues. The CDR3 reads CASNFGRGSYEQYF. DNA for the CDR3: TGTGCCAGCAATTTTGGGCGGGGCAGCTACGAGCAGTACTTC.